The next 31 T cell receptor beta chains were all read from a single sample in a study of blood T cell repertoires in COVID-19. The table came from immunoSEQ multiplex PCR; TCRdb's copy has only in-frame clones and leaves some out. In the table there are hundreds of thousands of clones, 80% to 95% of which are singletons. Sequencing used peripheral blood. The source of these receptors is a man aged 55 to 70 with COVID-19, enrolled during active disease.

The gene calls are TRBV2 and TRBJ2-2, with D perhaps matching TRBD2 (5 bases). The CDR3 totals 14 residues. CDR1 SNHLY and CDR2 FYNNEI come from the germline V gene. V was trimmed by 6 bases and J by 2 bases, leaving 10 bases between them. The CDR3 region has the DNA TGTGCCAGCAGGGCTAGCTCCAACACCGGGGAGCTGTTTTTT. As protein: CASRASSNTGELFF.

The CDR3 DNA follows: TGTGCCAGCAGCTTAACAGGCTCTGATCAGCCCCAGCATTTT. Residues: CASSLTGSDQPQHF. The V call is TRBV7-9, the J call TRBJ1-5; D might be TRBD1 (5 bases). The germline V gene has CDR1 SEHNR and CDR2 FQNEAQ (reference sequence). The V end was cut by 2 bases, the J end by 5 bases, with 10 bases between. The CDR3 has 14 amino acids.

The CDR3 spells CASSESMRSLVGYGYTF. The CDR3 DNA is TGTGCCAGCAGTGAAAGTATGAGGAGCCTAGTTGGCTATGGCTACACCTTC. V and J are TRBV2 and TRBJ1-2; the D is unclear. Trimming cost V 2 bases and J 4 bases, with 20 bases left between them. Per germline, CDR1 SNHLY and CDR2 FYNNEI. The CDR3 is 17 amino acids.

In this sample, this clone turned up once. V usage is TRBV6-7 and J usage is TRBJ1-5; D unclear. TRBV6-7 is sorted into the ORF group, with uncertain function. This CDR3 is built from 14 residues. Trimming cost V 1 base and J 4 bases, with 8 bases left between them. The CDR3 is CASSYWGGNQPQHF. The CDR3 nucleotides read TGTGCCAGCAGTTACTGGGGAGGTAATCAGCCCCAGCATTTT.

The chain couples TRBV6-6 to TRBJ2-3; a weak D match, TRBD1 (6 bases). The V end was cut by 0 bases, the J end by 4 bases, with 8 bases between. This CDR3 region has 14 residues. Germline lookup yields CDR1 MNHNY and CDR2 SVGAGI (reference sequence). The CDR3 DNA is TGTGCCAGCAGTTACTCAAGGACAGCAGATACGCAGTATTTT. Its protein product is CASSYSRTADTQYF.

This clone occurred once. The chain uses TRBV27 and TRBJ2-7; 8 bases fit TRBD1. Germline V gene data show CDR1 as MNHEY and CDR2 as SMNVEV (reference sequence). With V trimmed by 2 bases and J by 1 base, 4 bases remained unmatched. This CDR3 has 15 residues. CDR3 in DNA: TGTGCCAGCAGTTTACAGGGGGCCACATCCTACGAGCAGTACTTC. It is translated as CASSLQGATSYEQYF.

The chain couples TRBV2 to TRBJ2-7, with D possibly TRBD1 on 6 matching bases. Deletions cut 2 bases from V and 0 bases from J, with 11 bases between. Looked up from germline, CDR1 is SNHLY and CDR2 is FYNNEI. The CDR3 extends over 15 amino acids. As DNA, the CDR3 is TGTGCCAGCAGTGAACGGGACACCGCCTCCTACGAGCAGTACTTC. Translating it yields CASSERDTASYEQYF.

The rearrangement joins TRBV9 to TRBJ1-4; the match to TRBD1 covers 9 bases. The CDR3 extends over 16 amino acids. The junction had 8 bases not matched to a gene; V was cut back by 0 bases and J by 8 bases. CDR1 is SGDLS and CDR2 is YYNGEE in the germline V gene. For the CDR3, the DNA is TGTGCCAGCAGCGTAGCTCAGGGACAGGGCGGGGAAAAACTGTTTTTT. Its translation: CASSVAQGQGGEKLFF.

In the case of this clone: The identical CDR3 is also encoded by other nucleotide sequences in the sample. The chain recombines TRBV5-5 with TRBJ2-7, with 10 bases fitting TRBD1. The germline CDR1 and CDR2 sequences are SGHKS and YYEKEE (reference sequence). After removal of 4 bases from V and 2 bases from J, the junction contained 3 bases not matched to a gene. This CDR3 is 14 amino acids long. The CDR3 loop reads CASSLGQGAYEQYF. The CDR3, as DNA: TGTGCCAGCAGCCTTGGACAGGGGGCCTACGAGCAGTACTTC.

This rearrangement joins TRBV10-3 to TRBJ2-3; TRBD2 agrees at 9 bases. The germline V gene encodes CDR1 ENHRY and CDR2 SYGVKD. The CDR3 contains 15 residues. Trimming took 5 bases from V and 2 from J; bases not matched to a gene: 5. The CDR3 region has the DNA TGTGCCATCAGTCTAGCGGGACCAACCACAGATACGCAGTATTTT. It encodes CAISLAGPTTDTQYF.

The rearrangement uses TRBV6-2 or TRBV6-3 and TRBJ1-5; 10 bases fit TRBD1. Germline CDR1 is MNHEY and CDR2 is SVGEGT. CDR3 size: 16 residues. V lost 2 bases and J lost 9; bases outside the gene matches: 10. The CDR3: CASSYTPTGGAGPQHF. DNA for the CDR3: TGTGCCAGCAGTTACACCCCGACAGGGGGCGCGGGGCCCCAGCATTTT.

The V call is TRBV14, the J call TRBJ1-2; 8 bases map to TRBD1. Germline CDR1 and CDR2: SGHDN and FVKESK. V lost 4 bases to trimming and J lost 6 bases; unmatched junction nucleotides: 7. CDR3 length equals 14 residues. The CDR3 spells CASSPGQGWDGYTF. For the CDR3, the DNA is TGTGCCAGCAGCCCCGGACAGGGTTGGGATGGCTACACCTTC.

This clone was found once. The chain has TRBV6-2 or TRBV6-3 and TRBJ1-5; TRBD1 is a possible D gene (5 bases). CDR1 and CDR2 (germline): MNHEY, SVGEGT. The CDR3 runs 17 residues. V shed 5 bases and J shed 0 bases, with 17 bases lying between them. The CDR3 is CASSPYTGGASNQPQHF. Here the CDR3 DNA reads TGTGCCAGCAGTCCCTATACGGGAGGGGCTAGCAATCAGCCCCAGCATTTT.

J is TRBJ1-2 and V is TRBV11-2; D gene unclear. CDR3 size: 15 residues. Germline CDR1 and CDR2: SGHAT and FQNNGV. The V end lost 5 bases, the J end lost 2 bases, and 15 bases lay between the germline ends. Here the CDR3 DNA reads TGTGCCAGCAGCATAACCCGCCGGGTGAACTATGGCTACACCTTC. Protein sequence: CASSITRRVNYGYTF.

This chain joins TRBV4-1 and TRBJ1-5, with TRBD1 identical over 9 bases. The CDR3 consists of 15 residues. CDR1 is MGHRA, CDR2 YSYEKL, per germline. Unmatched junction bases numbered 4, after V lost 0 bases and J lost 7 bases. CDR3 in DNA: TGCGCCAGCAGCCAAGAGGGACAGGGCAGGCAGCCCCAGCATTTT. Protein product: CASSQEGQGRQPQHF.

The V call is TRBV9, the J call TRBJ2-7; D not certain. This CDR3 spans 13 amino acids. Germline-derived CDR1 and CDR2 are SGDLS and YYNGEE. Trimming took 3 bases from V and 4 from J, leaving 11 bases between them. CDR3 amino acids: CASSGPGGYEQYF. CDR3 DNA: TGTGCCAGCAGCGGTCCAGGTGGATACGAGCAGTACTTC.

This sequence joins TRBV5-6 and TRBJ1-2; D is possibly TRBD1 (5 bases). The V end lost 1 base, the J end lost 2 bases, and 6 bases lay between the germline ends. This CDR3 is built from 13 residues. From germline, CDR1 is SGHDT and CDR2 YYEEEE. CDR3 region: CASSLNRNYGYTF. CDR3 DNA sequence: TGTGCCAGCAGCTTGAACAGGAACTATGGCTACACCTTC.

The chain joins TRBV15 to TRBJ1-1; no clear D gene. The length of the CDR3 is 14 residues. Germline V lookup: CDR1 LNHNV, CDR2 YYDKDF (reference sequence). V lost 0 bases and J lost 1, with 6 bases in between. The CDR3 sequence is CATSRDRENTEAFF. CDR3 bases: TGTGCCACCAGCAGAGATCGGGAGAACACTGAAGCTTTCTTT.

This sequence joins TRBV10-2 and TRBJ2-7; 8 nucleotides match TRBD2. V lost 3 bases to trimming and J lost 4 bases; unmatched junction nucleotides: 5. This CDR3 spans 14 amino acids. In germline, CDR1 is WSHSY, CDR2 SAAADI. The CDR3 loop reads CASSEGLALYEQYF. The CDR3 nucleotides read TGCGCCAGCAGTGAAGGACTAGCTCTATACGAGCAGTACTTC.

For this clone: The same CDR3 also results from other DNA sequences found in this sample. The rearrangement joins TRBV7-2 to TRBJ1-3; D uncertain. V was clipped by 2 bases and J by 4 bases, with 3 bases between them. Germline values: CDR1 SGHTA, CDR2 FQGNSA. This CDR3 has 12 residues. This CDR3 reads CASSLQGNTIYF. CDR3 in DNA: TGTGCCAGCAGCTTACAGGGAAACACCATATATTTT.

The rearrangement uses TRBV28 and TRBJ1-5, with 9 bases matching TRBD1. Germline V lookup: CDR1 MDHEN, CDR2 SYDVKM. With 4 bases clipped from V and 6 bases from J, the junction kept 4 bases outside the gene matches. This CDR3 has 14 residues. CDR3 DNA sequence: TGTGCCAGCAGTTCCGGGACAGGGAGTCAGCCCCAGCATTTT. Translating gives CASSSGTGSQPQHF. The full variable domain, completed using reference TRBV28 and TRBJ1-5, is DVKVTQSSRYLVKRTGEKVFLECVQDMDHENMFWYRQDPGLGLRLIYFSYDVKMKEKGDIPEGYSVSREKKERFSLILESASTNQTSMYLCASSSGTGSQPQHFGDGTRLSIL.

This sequence joins TRBV6-6 and TRBJ1-2, with unresolved D. Deletions cut 8 bases from V and 1 base from J, with 11 bases between. Looked up from germline, CDR1 is MNHNY and CDR2 is SVGAGI (reference sequence). The CDR3 loop spans 13 amino acids. The CDR3 sequence: CASVEIINYGYTF. The DNA of the CDR3 is TGTGCCAGCGTGGAGATAATTAACTATGGCTACACCTTC.

The V call is TRBV9, the J call TRBJ2-3, with 11 bases identical to TRBD1. The CDR3 runs to 16 residues. V trimming: 0 bases; J trimming: 4 bases; junction bases outside the gene matches: 4. CDR1 SGDLS and CDR2 YYNGEE come from the germline V gene. This CDR3 reads CASSVEPGQGADTQYF. CDR3 coding DNA: TGTGCCAGCAGCGTAGAACCGGGACAGGGGGCAGATACGCAGTATTTT.

V is TRBV5-4 and J is TRBJ2-3; 15 nucleotides match TRBD2. The CDR3 has 17 residues. In germline, CDR1 is SGHNT, CDR2 YYREEE (reference sequence). J lost 3 bases, V lost 4 bases, and 6 bases had no gene match. The CDR3 DNA is TGTGCCAGCAGCCGGACTAGCGGGGGGGCCCGGACAGATACGCAGTATTTT. This gives the protein CASSRTSGGARTDTQYF.

The V and J genes are TRBV6-5 and TRBJ2-7; possible D gene TRBD1, 6 bases. The length of the CDR3 is 12 residues. The V and J ends lost 6 bases and 6 bases respectively, with 12 bases between them. Germline assignment: CDR1 MNHEY and CDR2 SVGAGI. Here the CDR3 reads CASRDPGVEQYF. The DNA for the CDR3 is TGTGCCAGCAGGGATCCAGGGGTCGAGCAGTACTTC.

This sequence joins TRBV28 and TRBJ2-5; TRBD2 might be the D (6 bases). V lost 2 bases to trimming and J lost 1 base, with 8 bases between them. This CDR3 region has 14 residues. Germline assignment: CDR1 MDHEN and CDR2 SYDVKM. This CDR3 reads CASSLGGVQETQYF. In DNA form, the CDR3 reads TGTGCCAGCAGTTTAGGAGGGGTCCAAGAGACCCAGTACTTC.

Only one count was recorded for this clone. The chain is built from TRBV12-3 or TRBV12-4 and TRBJ1-1; D not certain. V was clipped by 5 bases and J by 3 bases, with 10 bases between them. The CDR3 consists of 13 residues. Written as DNA, the CDR3 is TGTGCCAGCAGTCTCCGGGTTGACACTGAAGCTTTCTTT. Protein sequence: CASSLRVDTEAFF.

The chain couples TRBV7-9 to TRBJ1-2; D might be TRBD1 (6 bases). CDR1 SEHNR and CDR2 FQNEAQ come from the germline V gene (reference sequence). CDR3 length equals 15 residues. Trimming removed 0 bases at V and 7 bases at J, with 15 bases between. In nucleotides, the CDR3 is TGTGCCAGCAGCTTAGCCTTAGGGGGTGAAGGTGGCTACACCTTC. Translated, it gives CASSLALGGEGGYTF.

This chain joins TRBV5-8 and TRBJ1-5; TRBD1 might be the D (5 bases). The CDR3 has 15 residues. The V and J ends lost 0 bases and 1 base respectively, with 8 bases between them. Germline V gene sequence: CDR1 SGHTS, CDR2 YDEGEE. The CDR3 region has the DNA TGTGCCAGCAGCTTGGCAGGGTCGAGCAATCAGCCCCAGCATTTT. Protein product: CASSLAGSSNQPQHF. The full variable domain, rest sourced from reference TRBV5-8 and TRBJ1-5, is EAGVTQSPTHLIKTRGQQATLRCSPISGHTSVYWYQQALGLGLQFLLWYDEGEERNRGNFPPRFSGRQFPNYSSELNVNALELEDSALYLCASSLAGSSNQPQHFGDGTRLSIL.

This chain links TRBV18 with TRBJ1-4; D perhaps matches TRBD1 (6 bases). Germline lookup yields CDR1 KGHSH and CDR2 LQKENI. The CDR3 has 15 amino acids. V was trimmed by 4 bases and J by 1 base, leaving 10 bases between them. The DNA for the CDR3 is TGTGCCAGCTCACGGGGGCCGGGAACTAATGAAAAACTGTTTTTT. Its translation is CASSRGPGTNEKLFF.

The chain uses TRBV2 and TRBJ2-1, with TRBD1 identical over 10 bases. Germline V gives CDR1 SNHLY, CDR2 FYNNEI. CDR3 length: 13 amino acids. V gave up 7 bases and J gave up 6 bases; unmatched junction bases: 3. The CDR3 sequence is CASKDRGVNEQFF. CDR3 bases: TGTGCCAGCAAGGACAGGGGGGTCAATGAGCAGTTCTTC. Based on the CDR3 plus reference TRBV2 and TRBJ2-1, the full variable domain is EPEVTQTPSHQVTQMGQEVILRCVPISNHLYFYWYRQILGQKVEFLVSFYNNEISEKSEIFDDQFSVERPDGSNFTLKIRSTKLEDSAMYFCASKDRGVNEQFFGPGTRLTVL.